The text below deals with one T cell receptor (beta chain). Its antigen is currently unknown. The entry originates in a study of a mutant IDH1 vaccine in newly diagnosed glioma. Whole-study context: It was radiotherapy, temozolomide, or both that patients received previously, with most receiving both. Study-wide results and limits: A vaccine-induced immune response developed in roughly 93% of the patients.

Germline V gene data show CDR1 as GTSNPN and CDR2 as SVGIG (reference sequence). The CDR3 contains 13 residues. Sequencing used immunoSEQ multiplex PCR; TCRdb keeps in-frame clones, though not all of them. The sample has around 100,000 clones, 85% to 90% seen once. The time point is: week 47, end of study. A 20-mer mutant IDH1 peptide at 300 ug was injected subcutaneously with topical imiquimod. Sequenced here: PBMCs, sampled from a glioma patient whose treatment included an IDH1 peptide vaccine. The chain links TRBV30 to TRBJ2-7; D unclear. The sequence came from a woman between 50 and 59 years old with glioma. DNA for the CDR3: TGTGCAGTCTCCCGAGCGCCTCCCTACGAGCAGTACTTC. This translates into CAVSRAPPYEQYF.